This T cell receptor beta chain derives from a study of blood T cell repertoires in COVID-19. For the study at large: From T cells, B-cell-depleted T cells, or PBMCs came the material, which was cDNA or gDNA.

Methods used by the authors: Estimation of nucleated cell counts relied on the amplification of reference gene primers. The assay was immunoSEQ multiplex PCR, and TCRdb's table has in-frame clones only and misses some. That table gives V, J and clone size, and the DNA gave D and trimming. The sample contains around 170,000 clones, roughly nine tenths of which appear only once. This receptor was identified in a man aged 55 to 70 with acute or convalescent COVID-19. The sample comprised peripheral blood.

In nucleotides, the CDR3 is TGTGCCAGCTCCATCGGGGTCGCAACAGATACGCAGTATTTT. Amino acid sequence: CASSIGVATDTQYF. The chain uses TRBV18 and TRBJ2-3; D may be TRBD2 (5 bases). The germline V gene encodes CDR1 KGHSH and CDR2 LQKENI. V was clipped by 6 bases and J by 3 bases, with 13 bases between them. The CDR3 runs to 14 residues.